These 28 T cell receptor beta chains came from one sample sequenced in a study of CD8+ T cells in alopecia areata. Treatment described: oral pan-JAK inhibitor, 5-10 mg twice daily. RNA was isolated and reverse transcribed to cDNA, the sequencing template. Profiling relied on immunoSEQ multiplex PCR, and the TCRdb table lists in-frame clones only, not all of them. The repertoire has about 180,000 clones, 53% of them found once; the top ten carry approximately 10%. The sample was CD8+ T cells sorted from blood, taken at week 24, from a patient treated with tofacitinib. These receptors were taken from a human donor with alopecia areata.

J is TRBJ2-7 and V is TRBV25-1; D possibly corresponds to TRBD2 (5 bases). CDR3 size: 13 residues. V was pared by 4 bases and J by 6 bases, with 13 bases between. Germline V gives CDR1 MGHDK, CDR2 SYGVNS. CDR3 protein: CASSAQGGPEQYF. The DNA for the CDR3 is TGTGCCAGCAGTGCACAAGGAGGTCCCGAGCAGTACTTC.

The rearrangement links TRBV6-9 to TRBJ1-2; the match to TRBD1 covers 9 bases. Unmatched junction bases numbered 3, after V lost 11 bases and J lost 8 bases. CDR3 size: 10 residues. Per germline, CDR1 MNHGY and CDR2 SVAAGI. The CDR3 DNA is TGTGCCGGGGGACAGGGAGGCTACACCTTC. This gives the protein CAGGQGGYTF.

Of note for this clone: Given a much more abundant clone one base away, this may be a read error. This chain links TRBV13 with TRBJ2-1, with 11 bases that match TRBD2. The CDR3 loop spans 15 amino acids. The V segment lost 3 bases and the J segment 7 bases; nucleotides outside the gene matches: 5. The germline V gene has CDR1 PRHDT and CDR2 FYEKMQ (reference sequence). CDR3 residues: CASSFSGGAGNEQFF. CDR3 DNA: TGTGCCAGCAGCTTTAGCGGGGGGGCCGGGAATGAGCAGTTCTTC.

This clone rates as medium-sized. The rearrangement links TRBV7-9 to TRBJ1-2; D is undetermined. Trimming removed 2 bases at V and 6 bases at J, with 7 bases between. CDR3 size: 12 residues. Germline V gene data show CDR1 as SEHNR and CDR2 as FQNEAQ (reference sequence). CDR3 sequence (DNA): TGTGCCAGCAGCTTAAACTATGATGGCTACACCTTC. Amino acid sequence: CASSLNYDGYTF.

The V gene is TRBV7-9, the J gene TRBJ2-7; 10 bases are a match to TRBD2. V gave up 5 bases and J gave up 6 bases; unmatched junction bases: 10. The CDR3 spans 15 residues. In germline, CDR1 is SEHNR, CDR2 FQNEAQ (reference sequence). CDR3 coding DNA: TGTGCCAGCAGCCCCCCTGCTAGCGGGGGCGGCGAGCAGTACTTC. Translation: CASSPPASGGGEQYF.

This clone was picked up one time. This chain joins TRBV29-1 and TRBJ2-2; D is uncertain. The CDR3 spans 13 residues. Germline V CDR1 and CDR2: SQVTM, ANQGSEA. V was shortened by 7 bases and J by 4 bases, with 13 bases between the two germline ends. CDR3 DNA: TGCAGCGCTAGGAGCTGGGGCACCGGGGAGCTGTTTTTT. This encodes CSARSWGTGELFF.

The chain carries TRBV7-6 and TRBJ2-1, with a possible D match to TRBD2 (8 bases). Deletions cut 5 bases from V and 12 bases from J, with 26 bases between. The CDR3 is 16 amino acids. CDR1 and CDR2 (germline): SGHVS, FNYEAQ. CDR3 coding DNA: TGTGCCAGCAGCCCAGGGGGGACTAGAATAAGGAGTGGGCAGTTCTTC. Its translation: CASSPGGTRIRSGQFF.

The chain carries TRBV6-1 and TRBJ1-1; D gene unclear. V was shortened by 2 bases and J by 2 bases, with 9 bases between the two germline ends. This CDR3 is 14 amino acids long. Germline CDR1 is MNHNS and CDR2 is SASEGT. In DNA form, the CDR3 reads TGTGCCAGCAGTGAATGGGATACAAACACTGAAGCTTTCTTT. Amino acids: CASSEWDTNTEAFF.

The chain joins TRBV14 to TRBJ1-2; D unresolved. Germline V gene lookup returns CDR1 SGHDN and CDR2 FVKESK. The CDR3 is made up of 13 amino acids. V was trimmed by 5 bases and J by 5 bases, leaving 12 bases between them. In DNA form, the CDR3 reads TGTGCCAGCAGCGCACGGACTGATTATGGCTACACCTTC. Protein product: CASSARTDYGYTF.

This clone was observed a handful of times. The rearrangement uses TRBV29-1 and TRBJ1-1; TRBD1 matches at 7 bases. Unmatched junction bases numbered 9, after V lost 7 bases and J lost 1 base. Germline values: CDR1 SQVTM, CDR2 ANQGSEA. The CDR3 has 14 amino acids. The DNA for the CDR3 is TGCAGCGCGCACGACAGGGTCGCGAACACTGAAGCTTTCTTT. This encodes CSAHDRVANTEAFF. Using reference TRBV29-1 and TRBJ1-1 for the parts outside the CDR3, the full variable domain is SAVISQKPSRDICQRGTSLTIQCQVDSQVTMMFWYRQQPGQSLTLIATANQGSEATYESGFVIDKFPISRPNLTFSTLTVSNMSPEDSSIYLCSAHDRVANTEAFFGQGTRLTVV.

V is TRBV4-3 and J is TRBJ1-1, with a possible D match to TRBD1 (5 bases). With 0 bases removed from V and 2 bases from J, the gap between germline ends came to 10 bases. The CDR3 is 15 amino acids. Germline CDR1 and CDR2: LGHNA and YSLEER. The CDR3 nucleotides are TGCGCCAGCAGCCAAGATATAAGGGGAAACACTGAAGCTTTCTTT. Its protein product is CASSQDIRGNTEAFF.

The V and J genes are TRBV5-4 and TRBJ1-6; D might be TRBD1 (5 bases). The germline V gene has CDR1 SGHNT and CDR2 YYREEE (reference sequence). V gave up 0 bases and J gave up 7 bases, with 8 bases separating them. The CDR3 is 14 residues long. The CDR3 is CASSLDGTNSPLHF. CDR3 bases: TGTGCCAGCAGCTTGGACGGGACGAATTCACCCCTCCACTTT.

This chain uses TRBV5-4 with TRBJ2-7; the D gene is possibly TRBD1 (5 bases). The CDR3 is 12 amino acids. The V end lost 4 bases, the J end lost 7 bases, and 12 bases lay between the germline ends. The V gene's germline CDR1 is SGHNT and CDR2 YYREEE (reference sequence). CDR3 region: CASSVTTEEQYF. CDR3 nucleotides: TGTGCCAGCAGCGTTACGACAGAGGAGCAGTACTTC.

The gene calls are TRBV5-1 and TRBJ2-1, with TRBD1 identical over 10 bases. Germline assignment: CDR1 SGHRS and CDR2 YFSETQ. This CDR3 has 15 amino acids. The V and J ends lost 2 bases and 6 bases, in that order; junction bases with no gene match: 5. The CDR3 loop reads CASSFRQGAGNEQFF. The CDR3 nucleotides are TGCGCCAGCAGCTTTCGACAGGGGGCCGGCAATGAGCAGTTCTTC.

The chain combines TRBV10-3 with TRBJ1-1, with 8 bases fitting TRBD1. J lost 6 bases, V lost 2 bases, and 5 bases had no gene match. CDR1 and CDR2 (germline): ENHRY, SYGVKD. This CDR3 is built from 14 residues. In DNA form, the CDR3 reads TGTGCCATCAGTGAGGGGACAGGTAAACCTGAAGCTTTCTTT. Protein product: CAISEGTGKPEAFF.

This clone was seen a few times. V and J are TRBV28 and TRBJ2-1; a weak D match, TRBD2 (6 bases). Germline V gives CDR1 MDHEN, CDR2 SYDVKM. Between the trimmed V and J ends, which lost 5 bases and 10 bases, there was a span of 12 bases. The CDR3 length is 12 residues. CDR3 in DNA: TGTGCCAGCAGTGGGACTGGGGTCGAGCAGTTCTTC. This encodes CASSGTGVEQFF.

This clone came up a few times. This rearrangement joins TRBV2 to TRBJ2-3; 9 bases are a match to TRBD2. Unmatched junction bases numbered 12, after V lost 7 bases and J lost 1 base. The CDR3 is 17 residues long. The germline V gene has CDR1 SNHLY and CDR2 FYNNEI. The CDR3 protein is CASISGLSSGGTDTQYF. The CDR3 nucleotides read TGTGCCAGCATCAGTGGTTTATCTAGCGGGGGCACAGATACGCAGTATTTT.

With respect to this clone: Other nucleotide sequences from this sample produce the same CDR3. The chain recombines TRBV11-2 with TRBJ2-1; no definite D call. With 2 bases removed from V and 6 bases from J, the gap between germline ends came to 2 bases. The germline V gene has CDR1 SGHAT and CDR2 FQNNGV. The CDR3 spans 11 residues. The CDR3 is CASSLRNEQFF. CDR3 nucleotides: TGTGCCAGCAGCTTACGCAATGAGCAGTTCTTC.

Notes on this clone: Other DNA sequences in the same sample also yield this CDR3. V is TRBV30 and J is TRBJ2-3; no clear D gene. The V and J ends lost 0 bases and 3 bases respectively, with 13 bases between them. The CDR3 is made up of 15 amino acids. Germline V gene data show CDR1 as GTSNPN and CDR2 as SVGIG (reference sequence). CDR3 loop: CAWSVGGGSTDTQYF. The CDR3 region has the DNA TGTGCCTGGAGTGTCGGTGGTGGTTCGACAGATACGCAGTATTTT.

This rearrangement joins TRBV15 to TRBJ2-1; tentatively, D is TRBD1 (5 bases). Per the germline V gene, CDR1 is LNHNV and CDR2 is YYDKDF (reference sequence). The CDR3 spans 16 residues. V lost 5 bases and J 3 bases, leaving 17 bases between the germline ends. CDR3 sequence reads: CATSPKAGPIYNEQFF. The DNA for the CDR3 is TGTGCCACCAGCCCCAAGGCAGGGCCCATCTACAATGAGCAGTTCTTC.

The chain employs TRBV5-1 and TRBJ2-3; a weak D match, TRBD2 (6 bases). This CDR3 comprises 14 residues. V dropped 4 bases and J dropped 3 bases, with 12 bases sitting between them. The germline CDR1 and CDR2 sequences are SGHRS and YFSETQ. In DNA form, the CDR3 reads TGCGCCAGCAGCGACGGGACTTCTACAGATACGCAGTATTTT. Protein product: CASSDGTSTDTQYF.

V gene TRBV5-1 combines with J gene TRBJ1-1; no definite D call. CDR1 and CDR2 (germline): SGHRS, YFSETQ. V gave up 3 bases and J gave up 1 base, with 7 bases separating them. This CDR3 contains 13 residues. Here the CDR3 reads CASSWRENTEAFF. In nucleotides, the CDR3 is TGCGCCAGCAGCTGGAGGGAGAACACTGAAGCTTTCTTT.

The rearrangement uses TRBV9 and TRBJ2-5; D unresolved. CDR3 length: 17 amino acids. Trimming took 0 bases from V and 2 from J, leaving 17 bases between them. Germline-derived CDR1 and CDR2 are SGDLS and YYNGEE. CDR3 in DNA: TGTGCCAGCAGCGTAGGGGAAAGGAAAGACTGGCAAGAGACCCAGTACTTC. Translating gives CASSVGERKDWQETQYF.

The CDR3 sequence: CASSGGGEAAFF. DNA for the CDR3: TGCGCCAGCAGCGGAGGTGGAGAGGCAGCTTTCTTT. This chain links TRBV5-1 with TRBJ1-1; D gene ambiguous. This CDR3 has 12 amino acids. Looked up from germline, CDR1 is SGHRS and CDR2 is YFSETQ. Trimming cost V 4 bases and J 10 bases, with 14 bases left between them.

This clone has more than one count but fewer than ten. The chain has TRBV2 and TRBJ1-5; the D gene is possibly TRBD1 (6 bases). CDR3 size: 15 residues. CDR1 and CDR2 (germline): SNHLY, FYNNEI. Trimming took 3 bases from V and 3 from J, leaving 12 bases between them. Here the CDR3 DNA reads TGTGCCAGCAGTGATGGTGGACAGCTCAATCAGCCCCAGCATTTT. Translation gives CASSDGGQLNQPQHF.

The chain uses TRBV29-1 and TRBJ1-1; 7 bases align to TRBD1. This CDR3 is built from 12 residues. The J segment lost 2 bases and the V segment lost 8 bases, leaving 5 bases of the junction unmatched. CDR1 SQVTM and CDR2 ANQGSEA come from the germline V gene. The CDR3 here is CSTYRGNTEAFF. CDR3 in DNA: TGCAGCACCTACAGGGGAAACACTGAAGCTTTCTTT.

The rearrangement uses TRBV19 and TRBJ1-2; 9 positions match TRBD1. V was pared by 9 bases and J by 2 bases, with 1 base of the junction left unmatched. From germline, CDR1 is LNHDA and CDR2 SQIVND (reference sequence). The CDR3 has 12 amino acids. CDR3 in amino acids: CASGQGNYGYTF. As DNA, the CDR3 is TGTGCCAGCGGACAGGGGAACTATGGCTACACCTTC.

V and J are TRBV7-9 and TRBJ1-6; D is perhaps TRBD1 (5 bases). The CDR3 has 14 amino acids. V lost 0 bases, J lost 9 bases, and 9 bases lay in between. Germline V CDR1 and CDR2: SEHNR, FQNEAQ (reference sequence). CDR3 sequence: CASSLAGTGSPLHF. In DNA, the CDR3 is TGTGCCAGCAGCTTAGCAGGGACGGGTTCACCCCTCCACTTT. Full variable domain (missing parts from reference TRBV7-9 and TRBJ1-6): DTGVSQNPRHKITKRGQNVTFRCDPISEHNRLYWYRQTLGQGPEFLTYFQNEAQLEKSRLLSDRFSAERPKGSFSTLEIQRTEQGDSAMYLCASSLAGTGSPLHFGNGTRLTVT.